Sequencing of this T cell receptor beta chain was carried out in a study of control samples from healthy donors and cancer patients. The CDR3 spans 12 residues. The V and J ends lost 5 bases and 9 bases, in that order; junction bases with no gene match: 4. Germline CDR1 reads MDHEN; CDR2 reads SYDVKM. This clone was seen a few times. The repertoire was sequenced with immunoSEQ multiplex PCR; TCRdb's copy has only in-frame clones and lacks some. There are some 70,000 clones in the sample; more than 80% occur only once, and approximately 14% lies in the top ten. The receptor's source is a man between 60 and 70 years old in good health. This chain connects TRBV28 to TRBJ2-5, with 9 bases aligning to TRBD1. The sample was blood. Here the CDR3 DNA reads TGTGCCAGCAGTCCGGACAGGGGTGCCCAGTACTTC. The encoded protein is CASSPDRGAQYF.